The clone carrying this TCR beta chain was picked up a small number of times. Antigen specificity is unknown. Use of 60 Vbeta and 13 Jbeta primers characterized the PCR. Original processing notes: An analysis that came later counted 80 million or so unique TCR beta chains, roughly 11 million shared. Clones were read by immunoSEQ multiplex PCR, and TCRdb kept only the in-frame ones, dropping some. The V and J calls and clone size come from that table; D and trimming were worked out from the DNA. The sample has 180,000 or so clones; around 76% are singletons. The donors gave bone marrow, and they were healthy. Looked up from germline, CDR1 is LGHNA and CDR2 is YSLEER. Trimming removed 0 bases from V and 3 bases from J; junction bases left unmatched: 5. The CDR3 runs 17 residues. The data stem from a study of cytomegalovirus exposure and HLA in healthy donors. Study-wide findings and caveats: In a later analysis, HLA-C alleles had the fewest associated TCRs, DRB1 alleles the most. HLA alleles were associated with around 17,000 TCR beta sequences in a later analysis at 0.05 false discovery rate.

The chain links TRBV4-3 to TRBJ2-5; 12 positions agree with TRBD2. The clonotype originates from a man aged 35-49 years in good health and CMV-seronegative. The sequencing sample was made of PBMCs. Here the CDR3 reads CASSQDDWTSGKETQYF. CDR3 bases: TGCGCCAGCAGCCAAGACGACTGGACTAGCGGGAAAGAGACCCAGTACTTC.